A single sample is the source of the 13 T cell receptor beta chains below, sequenced in a study of cytomegalovirus exposure and HLA in healthy donors. Primers for the PCR totalled 60 Vbeta and 13 Jbeta. Measured with immunoSEQ multiplex PCR; TCRdb has only the in-frame clones, and not every one. This repertoire shows more than 85,000 clones, roughly 73% found once; its top ten account for over 7.5%. Sample: PBMCs. The receptors shown here come from a woman aged 40 to 50 in good health and CMV-seropositive.

With regard to this clone: The junction shows a germline mismatch at one end, possibly a read error. J is TRBJ1-1 and V is TRBV5-1, with D hard to call. Per germline, CDR1 SGHRS and CDR2 YFSETQ. The length of the CDR3 is 14 residues. The CDR3 reads CASSLTREAYGAFF. The CDR3 DNA reads as TGTGCCAGCAGCCTTACAAGGGAGGCGTACGGAGCTTTCTTT.

The V and J genes are TRBV4-2 and TRBJ1-5; 11 bases fit TRBD1. The CDR3 length is 18 residues. The germline gives CDR1 LGHNA, CDR2 YNFKEQ. The trim removed 4 bases at V and 1 base at J, leaving 9 bases unmatched. The CDR3 region is CASSLSDGTGGSNQPQHF. In DNA form, the CDR3 reads TGTGCCAGCAGCCTCTCCGATGGGACAGGGGGGAGCAATCAGCCCCAGCATTTT.

This chain connects TRBV5-4 to TRBJ2-1; TRBD1 matches at 10 bases. Per the germline V gene, CDR1 is SGHNT and CDR2 is YYREEE (reference sequence). J gave up 10 bases and V 4 bases, and 11 bases lay outside the gene matches. The length of the CDR3 is 15 residues. CDR3 nucleotide sequence: TGTGCCAGCAGCCTGGACAGGGGGGCCCCCGGCGAGCAGTTCTTC. Encoded protein: CASSLDRGAPGEQFF.

This clone was recorded once. This chain connects TRBV2 to TRBJ1-6; perhaps TRBD1 as D (6 bases). The CDR3 has 17 amino acids. V was cut by 7 bases and J by 0 bases, with 16 bases left in between. CDR1 and CDR2 from the germline V gene are SNHLY and FYNNEI. The CDR3 DNA sequence: TGTGCCAGCAACCTTGGACAGCCAAGCTCCTATAATTCACCCCTCCACTTT. Translated, it gives CASNLGQPSSYNSPLHF.

The V and J genes are TRBV5-1 and TRBJ1-1; TRBD1 agrees at 11 bases. The V and J ends lost 4 bases and 0 bases, in that order; junction bases with no gene match: 2. Germline V gives CDR1 SGHRS, CDR2 YFSETQ. The CDR3 has 15 amino acids. This CDR3 is CASSPDRGLNTEAFF. The CDR3 nucleotides are TGCGCCAGCAGCCCGGACAGGGGGCTGAACACTGAAGCTTTCTTT.

The chain is built from TRBV11-2 and TRBJ1-1, with a tentative D call TRBD1 (5 bases). Trimming left V 1 base short and J 5 bases short, with 8 bases between. Germline V lookup: CDR1 SGHAT, CDR2 FQNNGV. The CDR3 is made up of 13 amino acids. As DNA, the CDR3 is TGTGCCAGCAGCTTAGGGACAACGACTGAAGCTTTCTTT. It codes for CASSLGTTTEAFF.

The chain has TRBV28 and TRBJ1-1; 10 bases map to TRBD1. The CDR3 consists of 14 residues. Germline V gives CDR1 MDHEN, CDR2 SYDVKM. After removal of 3 bases from V and 3 bases from J, the junction contained 1 base not matched to a gene. The CDR3 nucleotides are TGTGCCAGCAGTTTGGGGACAGGGGACACTGAAGCTTTCTTT. Translated: CASSLGTGDTEAFF.

The chain combines TRBV5-1 with TRBJ2-2; 8 positions match TRBD2. The V gene end was trimmed by 5 bases and the J gene end by 6 bases; junction bases not matched to a gene: 9. The length of the CDR3 is 15 residues. Germline V gives CDR1 SGHRS, CDR2 YFSETQ. The CDR3 here is CASSLTGGSSGELFF. In nucleotides, the CDR3 is TGCGCCAGCAGTCTAACGGGGGGGTCATCCGGGGAGCTGTTTTTT.

A few counts support this clone. The chain uses TRBV7-2 and TRBJ1-1; D is uncertain. Trimming stripped 5 bases from V and 1 base from J, with 17 bases between. Germline-derived CDR1 and CDR2 are SGHTA and FQGNSA. CDR3 size: 16 residues. The CDR3 is CASSPRRSRTNTEAFF. CDR3 sequence (DNA): TGTGCCAGCAGCCCGCGGAGGAGCAGAACGAACACTGAAGCTTTCTTT. Combining the CDR3 with reference TRBV7-2 and TRBJ1-1 gives the whole variable domain GAGVSQSPSNKVTEKGKDVELRCDPISGHTALYWYRQSLGQGLEFLIYFQGNSAPDKSGLPSDRFSAERTGGSVSTLTIQRTQQEDSAVYLCASSPRRSRTNTEAFFGQGTRLTVV.

The chain has TRBV7-2 and TRBJ1-5, with a tentative D call TRBD1 (6 bases). The CDR3 runs to 14 residues. V lost 5 bases and J 5 bases, leaving 13 bases between the germline ends. Germline V gives CDR1 SGHTA, CDR2 FQGNSA. In DNA, the CDR3 is TGTGCCAGCAGCCAGCAGGGGTCGGATCAGCCCCAGCATTTT. Translated, it gives CASSQQGSDQPQHF.

This chain uses TRBV12-5 with TRBJ2-2; TRBD1 aligns across 7 bases. Per germline, CDR1 LGHNT and CDR2 FRNRAP. This CDR3 contains 16 residues. V lost 0 bases to trimming and J lost 5 bases; unmatched junction nucleotides: 6. CDR3 residues: CASGLVGGLGTGELFF. CDR3 sequence (DNA): TGTGCTAGTGGTTTGGTAGGGGGCCTGGGGACCGGGGAGCTGTTTTTT.

About this clone itself: The DNA is left out, because the CDR3 cannot be placed on it with certainty; the CDR3 is given as TCRdb lists it. The chain carries TRBV12-5 and TRBJ1-3; the table calls TRBD1, which could not be checked here. The CDR3 has 15 residues if both end residues are counted. Germline CDR1 reads LGHNT; CDR2 reads FRNRAP. The CDR3 sequence: CASGLVMGAGNTIYF.

V is TRBV15 and J is TRBJ2-7, with 7 bases identical to TRBD1. This CDR3 has 15 residues. With V trimmed by 4 bases and J by 0 bases, 6 bases remained unmatched. The germline gives CDR1 LNHNV, CDR2 YYDKDF (reference sequence). The CDR3 coding sequence is TGTGCCACCAGCACTCGTAGGGACAGCTCCTACGAGCAGTACTTC. It is translated as CATSTRRDSSYEQYF.